These 22 T cell receptor beta chains originate from one sample sequenced in a study of tumor T cells in aggressive B-cell lymphoma. Repertoires were generated with immunoSEQ multiplex PCR, while TCRdb's copy carries only in-frame clones and drops some. This sample has several hundred clones, with around 94% found just once. The sample taken for sequencing was tumor tissue. All receptors come from an adult with diffuse large B cell lymphoma.

This chain connects TRBV9 to TRBJ1-1, with 8 bases lining up with TRBD1. Trimming took 2 bases from V and 1 from J; bases not matched to a gene: 10. CDR1 and CDR2 from the germline V gene are SGDLS and YYNGEE. There are 17 residues in the CDR3. CDR3 DNA sequence: TGTGCCAGCAGCGTTTCAGGGGGCCCAGGGAGGAACACTGAAGCTTTCTTT. Protein sequence: CASSVSGGPGRNTEAFF.

The chain uses TRBV18 and TRBJ1-4; TRBD1 aligns across 7 bases. Looked up from germline, CDR1 is KGHSH and CDR2 is LQKENI. V gave up 4 bases and J gave up 0 bases; unmatched junction bases: 2. This CDR3 has 15 residues. CDR3 in amino acids: CASSRQGATNEKLFF. CDR3 bases: TGTGCCAGCTCACGACAGGGAGCAACTAATGAAAAACTGTTTTTT.

The V and J genes are TRBV4-2 and TRBJ1-6; D is undetermined. V was shortened by 0 bases and J by 13 bases, with 16 bases between the two germline ends. The CDR3 is made up of 15 amino acids. Germline V gene data show CDR1 as LGHNA and CDR2 as YNFKEQ. This CDR3 is CASSQDREGSSPLHF. CDR3 nucleotides: TGTGCCAGCAGCCAAGATAGGGAGGGTAGCTCGCCCCTCCACTTT.

This clone came up once. This chain links TRBV4-2 with TRBJ2-3; 11 nucleotides align to TRBD2. V lost 0 bases to trimming and J lost 1 base; unmatched junction nucleotides: 9. CDR1 LGHNA and CDR2 YNFKEQ come from the germline V gene. The CDR3 extends over 19 amino acids. CDR3 nucleotides: TGTGCCAGCAGCCAAGATCTTAGCGGGGGGGCAGCGGGCACAGATACGCAGTATTTT. This sequence encodes CASSQDLSGGAAGTDTQYF.

The J gene is TRBJ1-3, the V gene TRBV19; D gene ambiguous. From germline, CDR1 is LNHDA and CDR2 SQIVND (reference sequence). Trimming cost V 3 bases and J 0 bases, with 9 bases left between them. The CDR3 consists of 15 residues. Written as DNA, the CDR3 is TGTGCCAGTAGTATTTACACAGTCTCTGGAAACACCATATATTTT. Encoded protein: CASSIYTVSGNTIYF.

CDR3 DNA: TGTGCCTGGATCTCACACCCCGGGGGAAAACTGTTTTTT. It yields the protein CAWISHPGGKLFF. The chain uses TRBV30 and TRBJ1-4, with TRBD1 as a possible D gene (5 bases). The ends were cut back, 4 bases at V and 10 bases at J, with 16 bases in the middle. Germline assignment: CDR1 GTSNPN and CDR2 SVGIG (reference sequence). The CDR3 consists of 13 residues.

The chain uses TRBV4-3 and TRBJ1-1; 7 nucleotides line up with TRBD1. This CDR3 has 13 residues. V shed 2 bases, J shed 6 bases, and the junction held 3 bases outside the gene matches. Germline V gene lookup returns CDR1 LGHNA and CDR2 YSLEER. The CDR3, as DNA: TGCGCCAGCAGCCAATTCCAGGGGGCTGAAGCTTTCTTT. As protein: CASSQFQGAEAFF.

This rearrangement joins TRBV7-3 to TRBJ2-1, with TRBD1 identical over 10 bases. Losses at the gene ends were 5 bases for V and 10 bases for J; bases not matched to a gene: 11. The CDR3 is 15 amino acids. The V gene's germline CDR1 is SGHTA and CDR2 FQGTGA. DNA of the CDR3: TGTGCCAGCAGCCCGGGGACAGGGGTTCTAGAGGAGCAGTTCTTC. Translating gives CASSPGTGVLEEQFF. The variable domain in full, completed from reference TRBV7-3 and TRBJ2-1, reads GAGVSQTPSNKVTEKGKYVELRCDPISGHTALYWYRQSLGQGPEFLIYFQGTGAADDSGLPNDRFFAVRPEGSVSTLKIQRTERGDSAVYLCASSPGTGVLEEQFFGPGTRLTVL.

The chain combines TRBV9 with TRBJ2-1; the match to TRBD2 covers 8 bases. V was clipped by 2 bases and J by 8 bases; unmatched bases: 9. Germline V CDR1 and CDR2: SGDLS, YYNGEE. The CDR3 has 15 residues. Written as DNA, the CDR3 is TGTGCCAGCAGCGTCCAAACGGGACTAGGCGATGAGCAGTTCTTC. It translates to CASSVQTGLGDEQFF.

The chain combines TRBV9 with TRBJ1-2; 7 nucleotides align to TRBD1. This CDR3 has 15 amino acids. The germline V gene encodes CDR1 SGDLS and CDR2 YYNGEE. V gave up 3 bases and J gave up 3 bases; unmatched junction bases: 8. Here the CDR3 DNA reads TGTGCCAGCAGCGCTACAGGGGAAGGGTACTATGGCTACACCTTC. Its translation: CASSATGEGYYGYTF. The full variable domain, with the rest looked up from reference TRBV9 and TRBJ1-2, is DSGVTQTPKHLITATGQRVTLRCSPRSGDLSVYWYQQSLDQGLQFLIQYYNGEERAKGNILERFSAQQFPDLHSELNLSSLELGDSALYFCASSATGEGYYGYTFGSGTRLTVV.

The J gene is TRBJ1-1, the V gene TRBV29-1; 12 nucleotides line up with TRBD1. CDR3 length equals 13 residues. Germline loops: CDR1 SQVTM, CDR2 ANQGSEA. The V gene end was trimmed by 5 bases and the J gene end by 10 bases; junction bases not matched to a gene: 8. The CDR3 region has the DNA TGCAGCGTTCCGGGACAGGGGGCAAGGCGAGCTTTCTTT. Translating gives CSVPGQGARRAFF.

The CDR3 DNA follows: TGTGCCAGCAGATACCGGGGGGGCGCGGATACGCAGTATTTT. Translated: CASRYRGGADTQYF. V and J are TRBV6-5 and TRBJ2-3; 8 nucleotides align to TRBD2. Trimming removed 6 bases from V and 6 bases from J; junction bases left unmatched: 8. The CDR3 covers 14 residues. Per germline, CDR1 MNHEY and CDR2 SVGAGI.

CDR3 sequence (DNA): TGTGCCACCCGAGCGGGGGCGCAGTATTTT. Protein product: CATRAGAQYF. The V call is TRBV25-1, the J call TRBJ2-3; 8 nucleotides align to TRBD2. CDR1 is MGHDK, CDR2 SYGVNS, per germline. V dropped 10 bases and J dropped 10; count of bases not matched to a gene: 4. This CDR3 is built from 10 residues.

The chain joins TRBV25-1 to TRBJ1-4; D is undetermined. V lost 2 bases, J lost 0 bases, and 7 bases lay in between. There are 15 residues in the CDR3. CDR1 is MGHDK, CDR2 SYGVNS, per germline. CDR3 DNA: TGTGCCAGCAGTGAAATGGGAGCAACTAATGAAAAACTGTTTTTT. It is translated as CASSEMGATNEKLFF.

This chain connects TRBV28 to TRBJ1-5, with TRBD1 identical over 8 bases. Germline CDR1 reads MDHEN; CDR2 reads SYDVKM. This CDR3 has 16 residues. The V gene end was trimmed by 6 bases and the J gene end by 7 bases; junction bases not matched to a gene: 14. This chain's CDR3 is CASSPPSTRGRQPQHF. The CDR3 DNA reads TGTGCCAGCAGCCCACCTTCTACCAGGGGGCGACAGCCCCAGCATTTT. The full variable domain, rest sourced from reference TRBV28 and TRBJ1-5, is DVKVTQSSRYLVKRTGEKVFLECVQDMDHENMFWYRQDPGLGLRLIYFSYDVKMKEKGDIPEGYSVSREKKERFSLILESASTNQTSMYLCASSPPSTRGRQPQHFGDGTRLSIL.

J is TRBJ2-6 and V is TRBV15; D is possibly TRBD1 (5 bases). The germline V gene has CDR1 LNHNV and CDR2 YYDKDF (reference sequence). The CDR3 length is 16 residues. V lost 1 base, J lost 2 bases, and 9 bases lay in between. The CDR3 loop is CATSRVQAAGANVLTF. The CDR3 DNA reads as TGTGCCACCAGCAGAGTACAGGCAGCTGGGGCCAACGTCCTGACTTTC.

The chain combines TRBV7-3 with TRBJ2-2, with no clear D. CDR3 size: 15 residues. Germline V lookup: CDR1 SGHTA, CDR2 FQGTGA. Trimming took 5 bases from V and 0 from J, leaving 10 bases between them. The chain's CDR3 is CASSPWAANTGELFF. The CDR3 DNA reads TGTGCCAGCAGCCCCTGGGCCGCGAACACCGGGGAGCTGTTTTTT.

This sequence joins TRBV11-3 and TRBJ2-7; the D gene is possibly TRBD2 (7 bases). CDR1 and CDR2 from the germline V gene are SGHNT and YENEEA. V was pared by 1 base and J by 0 bases, with 10 bases between. This CDR3 is 15 amino acids long. The CDR3 is CASSLGRGPSYEQYF. The CDR3 coding sequence is TGTGCCAGCAGCTTAGGGCGGGGGCCCTCCTACGAGCAGTACTTC.

The chain joins TRBV7-6 to TRBJ2-3; no reliable D call. The CDR3 consists of 13 residues. V was shortened by 5 bases and J by 0 bases, with 6 bases between the two germline ends. Germline V CDR1 and CDR2: SGHVS, FNYEAQ. The CDR3 here is CASSITSTDTQYF. DNA of the CDR3: TGTGCCAGCAGCATTACTAGCACAGATACGCAGTATTTT.

J is TRBJ1-4 and V is TRBV11-1; weak D call: TRBD1 (6 bases). This CDR3 comprises 15 residues. V was clipped by 5 bases and J by 3 bases, with 13 bases between them. Germline V gene data show CDR1 as SGHAT and CDR2 as FQDESV (reference sequence). Here the CDR3 DNA reads TGTGCCAGCAGCCCCGGGACACTCGCTAATGAAAAACTGTTTTTT. It specifies CASSPGTLANEKLFF. The whole variable domain, filled in from reference TRBV11-1 and TRBJ1-4, reads EAEVAQSPRYKITEKSQAVAFWCDPISGHATLYWYRQILGQGPELLVQFQDESVVDDSQLPKDRFSAERLKGVDSTLKIQPAELGDSAMYLCASSPGTLANEKLFFGSGTQLSVL.

This clone was counted between two and nine times. The V gene is TRBV4-3, the J gene TRBJ1-2, with a tentative D call TRBD1 (6 bases). The CDR3 spans 12 residues. Germline V gene data show CDR1 as LGHNA and CDR2 as YSLEER. V lost 8 bases to trimming and J lost 8 bases, with 15 bases between them. This CDR3 reads CASRTGSGGYTF. The CDR3 DNA sequence: TGCGCCAGCCGTACAGGGTCAGGGGGCTACACCTTC.

This chain links TRBV5-6 with TRBJ1-2; no definite D call. The CDR3 has 12 residues. Trimming stripped 4 bases from V and 1 base from J, with 5 bases between. Per the germline V gene, CDR1 is SGHDT and CDR2 is YYEEEE. CDR3 protein: CASSPGNYGYTF. The CDR3 DNA is TGTGCCAGCAGCCCCGGTAACTATGGCTACACCTTC.